This T cell receptor (beta chain) comes out of a study of OX40 agonist ivuxolimab in advanced cancers. Regarding this clone: Its antigen is unidentified.

Looked up from germline, CDR1 is SGHRS and CDR2 is YFSETQ. Trimming cost V 0 bases and J 6 bases, with 9 bases left between them. The CDR3 has 13 amino acids. Measured with immunoSEQ multiplex PCR; TCRdb has only the in-frame clones, and not every one. This sample has 45,000 to 50,000 clones, with roughly nine tenths found just once. Study results and caveats: It was not determined which antigens were specifically recognized by the peripheral T cells that had undergone clonal expansion.

The rearrangement uses TRBV5-1 and TRBJ1-1; D unresolved. The receptor's source is an adult with an advanced solid tumor such as melanoma, head and neck, liver or kidney cancer. The specimen comprised CD4+ or CD8+ T cells sorted from blood, sampled in a trial of the OX40 agonist ivuxolimab. CDR3 bases: TGCGCCAGCAGCTTGGGAGTTAACCCTGAAGCTTTCTTT. Translated, it gives CASSLGVNPEAFF.